This T cell receptor (beta chain) was recovered during a study of metastatic and nonmetastatic thyroid tumors. At the level of the study: Repertoire comparison spanned blood and tumor or nodule tissue of malignant and benign thyroid patients. Findings and limits, study-wide: Within blood and tumor, benign nodules reportedly had significantly lower TCR beta diversity than malignant thyroid tumors did.

Germline lookup yields CDR1 SGHVS and CDR2 FNYEAQ. Trimming left V 10 bases short and J 4 bases short, with 16 bases between. This CDR3 contains 13 residues. Patients had received no treatment of any kind before thyroid surgery. TCRdb re-called the PCR reads via MiXCR. This sample carries some 22,000 clones, 18% of them seen once, and the ten largest clones take around a fifth. There are many counts of this clone. As yet, its antigen is unknown. The receptor was isolated from a male donor with papillary thyroid cancer or a benign thyroid nodule (not recorded which). Some clones in this sample may be carry-over from other donors' samples. The source material was blood. V is TRBV7-6 and J is TRBJ1-1; no definite D call. CDR3 DNA sequence: TGTGCCACTAAGGATTATAGGAGCACTGAAGCTTTCTTT. It codes for CATKDYRSTEAFF.